Below are 10 T cell receptor beta chains sequenced from a single sample in a study of T cell responses to AZD1222 COVID-19 vaccine. TCRdb's table, derived via immunoSEQ multiplex PCR, lists solely in-frame clones and lacks some. In the table there are about 81,000 clones, 80% to 95% of which are singletons. Here the sequenced sample was peripheral blood, taken 28 days after the second AZD1222 dose. These receptors were obtained from an adult who received the AZD1222 COVID-19 vaccine.

This chain links TRBV11-2 with TRBJ2-2, with a possible D match to TRBD2 (5 bases). Germline CDR1 is SGHAT and CDR2 is FQNNGV. Trimming left V 3 bases short and J 6 bases short, with 8 bases between. The CDR3 has 13 amino acids. Written as DNA, the CDR3 is TGTGCCAGCAGCTTTAGGACTTCCGGGGAGCTGTTTTTT. This codes for CASSFRTSGELFF. Using reference TRBV11-2 and TRBJ2-2 for the parts outside the CDR3, the full variable domain is EAGVAQSPRYKIIEKRQSVAFWCNPISGHATLYWYQQILGQGPKLLIQFQNNGVVDDSQLPKDRFSAERLKGVDSTLKIQPAKLEDSAVYLCASSFRTSGELFFGEGSRLTVL.

This sequence joins TRBV5-1 and TRBJ2-7; 7 bases line up with TRBD1. The junction had 1 base not matched to a gene; V was cut back by 1 base and J by 3 bases. Per the germline V gene, CDR1 is SGHRS and CDR2 is YFSETQ. The CDR3 is made up of 13 amino acids. CDR3 DNA: TGCGCCAGCAGCTTGAGACAGGGCTACGAGCAGTACTTC. Its protein is CASSLRQGYEQYF.

The chain combines TRBV19 with TRBJ1-6, with TRBD1 matching 8 bases. Germline CDR1 reads LNHDA; CDR2 reads SQIVND (reference sequence). This CDR3 has 16 residues. The ends lost 2 bases at V and 7 bases at J; junction bases unmatched: 7. The CDR3 here is CASSIKGTGGNSPLHF. The DNA of the CDR3 is TGTGCCAGTAGTATAAAAGGGACAGGAGGGAATTCACCCCTCCACTTT.

The chain employs TRBV3-1 (or the pseudogene TRBV3-2) and TRBJ1-2, with D unresolved. The V end lost 0 bases, the J end lost 3 bases, and 14 bases lay between the germline ends. CDR3 length: 16 residues. Germline V gene data show CDR1 as LGHDT and CDR2 as YNNKEL (reference sequence). For the CDR3, the DNA is TGTGCCAGCAGCCAAGATATGGGGAGTTGGTACTATGGCTACACCTTC. Translating it yields CASSQDMGSWYYGYTF.

The chain has TRBV11-3 and TRBJ2-3; D call uncertain. Germline V gives CDR1 SGHNT, CDR2 YENEEA. This CDR3 spans 13 amino acids. Trimming took off 4 bases at V and 1 base at J, with 6 bases between the two ends. The DNA for the CDR3 is TGTGCCAGCAGCTCGGTGCGCACAGATACGCAGTATTTT. Translation gives CASSSVRTDTQYF. The whole variable domain, remainder taken from reference TRBV11-3 and TRBJ2-3, is EAGVVQSPRYKIIEKKQPVAFWCNPISGHNTLYWYLQNLGQGPELLIRYENEEAVDDSQLPKDRFSAERLKGVDSTLKIQPAELGDSAVYLCASSSVRTDTQYFGPGTRLTVL.

The chain employs TRBV6-5 and TRBJ2-2; 8 bases match TRBD2. The CDR3 is made up of 14 amino acids. Germline V gene sequence: CDR1 MNHEY, CDR2 SVGAGI. With V trimmed by 7 bases and J by 7 bases, 8 bases remained unmatched. CDR3 nucleotides: TGTGCCAGCACCGGGACTAGAGGAGGCGGGGAGCTGTTTTTT. Translating gives CASTGTRGGGELFF.

The chain couples TRBV9 to TRBJ2-7, with D uncertain. The germline V gene has CDR1 SGDLS and CDR2 YYNGEE. The CDR3 spans 13 residues. Trimming removed 2 bases at V and 2 bases at J, with 8 bases between. This chain's CDR3 is CASSVAPAYEQYF. The CDR3 nucleotides are TGTGCCAGCAGCGTGGCCCCTGCCTACGAGCAGTACTTC.

The sample holds one count of this clone. This chain links TRBV6-5 with TRBJ2-7; 10 nucleotides align to TRBD2. This CDR3 contains 14 residues. V shed 8 bases, J shed 4 bases, and the junction held 8 bases outside the gene matches. The germline V gene encodes CDR1 MNHEY and CDR2 SVGAGI. The DNA for the CDR3 is TGTGCCAGCCAACTAGCGGGAAGAGGGTACGAGCAGTACTTC. As protein: CASQLAGRGYEQYF.

The genes are TRBV27 and TRBJ2-3; 8 bases agree with TRBD1. The V and J ends lost 5 bases and 4 bases, in that order; junction bases with no gene match: 5. The CDR3 runs 14 residues. The V gene's germline CDR1 is MNHEY and CDR2 SMNVEV (reference sequence). CDR3 loop: CASSPGGISDTQYF. Written as DNA, the CDR3 is TGTGCCAGCAGTCCAGGGGGCATATCAGATACGCAGTATTTT.

The chain has TRBV7-9 and TRBJ2-5; D remains unclear. CDR1 and CDR2 from the germline V gene are SEHNR and FQNEAQ (reference sequence). CDR3 length equals 15 residues. The ends were cut back, 1 base at V and 0 bases at J, with 9 bases in the middle. The CDR3 sequence: CASSLDSSYQETQYF. Written as DNA, the CDR3 is TGTGCCAGCAGCTTAGACTCTTCGTACCAAGAGACCCAGTACTTC. The full variable domain, completed using reference TRBV7-9 and TRBJ2-5, is DTGVSQNPRHKITKRGQNVTFRCDPISEHNRLYWYRQTLGQGPEFLTYFQNEAQLEKSRLLSDRFSAERPKGSFSTLEIQRTEQGDSAMYLCASSLDSSYQETQYFGPGTRLLVL.